This is a list of T cell receptor beta chains from one sample in a study of CD8+ T cells in alopecia areata. Repertoires were generated with immunoSEQ multiplex PCR, while TCRdb's copy carries only in-frame clones and drops some. This table has about 120,000 clones, 50% to 55% appearing once. This sample comprised CD4+ T cells sorted from blood, obtained at week 4, from a patient treated with tofacitinib. The origin of the receptors is a human donor with alopecia areata. Each CDR3 is given with its conserved first and last residue. Fields, in order: CDR3 length, D gene, clone size, J gene, V gene, CDR3 protein, CDR3 DNA. A D gene is named only where the DNA matches it firmly. Clone sizes are given selectively: once, few, many, or a class where the clone is expanded.

14 NA few TRBJ2-7 TRBV7-6 CASSVQDSDYEQYF TGTGCCAGCAGCGTCCAGGACAGTGACTACGAGCAGTACTTC
14 NA NA TRBJ2-5 TRBV30 CAWNTEGGKETQYF TGTGCCTGGAACACAGAAGGGGGGAAAGAGACCCAGTACTTC
15 NA few TRBJ1-3 TRBV27 CASSLDGFSGNTIYF TGTGCCAGCAGTTTGGACGGATTCTCTGGAAACACCATATATTTT
13 NA few TRBJ2-1 TRBV6-6 CASRNSDFNEQFF TGTGCCAGCAGAAACAGCGACTTCAATGAGCAGTTCTTC
15 TRBD2 NA TRBJ2-1 TRBV30 CAWRVSGGGAREQFF TGTGCCTGGAGAGTCTCAGGCGGGGGGGCAAGGGAGCAGTTCTTC
15 TRBD2 few TRBJ2-5 TRBV2 CASSRTSGTPETQYF TGTGCCAGCAGTAGGACTAGCGGGACCCCTGAGACCCAGTACTTC
12 NA few TRBJ2-2 TRBV6-6 CAVSTGSGELFF TGTGCCGTCAGCACAGGGTCCGGGGAGCTGTTTTTT
13 NA NA TRBJ1-2 TRBV6-1 CASVVSGNYGYTF TGTGCCAGCGTCGTCAGCGGAAACTATGGCTACACCTTC
15 NA NA TRBJ2-1 TRBV29-1 CSVDKRDSSYNEQFF TGCAGCGTTGATAAGCGGGACAGCTCCTACAATGAGCAGTTCTTC
13 NA NA TRBJ1-2 TRBV29-1 CSVEDRGYYGYTF TGCAGCGTTGAAGATCGTGGATACTATGGCTACACCTTC
12 TRBD1 few TRBJ2-3 TRBV7-2 CASSMTGTGQYF TGTGCCAGCAGCATGACCGGGACAGGGCAGTATTTT
14 TRBD1 NA TRBJ2-3 TRBV5-1 CASSSDRGTDTQYF TGCGCCAGCAGCTCGGACAGGGGCACAGATACGCAGTATTTT
12 TRBD1 NA TRBJ1-2 TRBV30 CAWSHDRDGYTF TGTGCCTGGAGTCACGACAGGGATGGCTACACCTTC
15 TRBD2 NA TRBJ2-3 TRBV11-1 CASSAGLAGTDTQYF TGTGCCAGCAGCGCAGGACTAGCGGGGACAGATACGCAGTATTTT
15 NA NA TRBJ2-1 TRBV5-1 CASSLAAGTYNEQFF TGCGCCAGCAGCTTGGCGGCGGGAACCTACAATGAGCAGTTCTTC